This TCR beta chain emerged from a study of metastatic and nonmetastatic thyroid tumors. About the research overall: Where malignant and benign thyroid patients were concerned, repertoires were compared across blood and tumor or nodule tissue.

All patients reached thyroid surgery having received no treatment beforehand. With 2 bases clipped from V and 11 bases from J, the junction kept 12 bases outside the gene matches. CDR1 and CDR2 from the germline V gene are MNHEY and SVGEGT. The CDR3 spans 17 residues. Authors' analysis steps: Across clinicopathological groups, CDR3 differences served as the basis for building a distant-metastasis classifier for papillary thyroid cancer. MiXCR was used by TCRdb to re-call the PCR reads. TCRdb, not the authors, supplied the V and J calls. The sample consists of some 21,000 clones, about 30% of them appearing once. General study points: Within blood and tumor, benign nodules reportedly had significantly lower TCR beta diversity than malignant thyroid tumors did.

On this clone: Its specificity is not known.

The material sequenced was blood. The sequence came from a female donor with papillary thyroid cancer or a benign thyroid nodule (not recorded which). Some clones in this sample may be carry-over from other donors' samples. This rearrangement joins TRBV6-2 or TRBV6-3 to TRBJ2-2, with 12 nucleotides matching TRBD2. CDR3 residues: CASSYRLAGVTTGELFF. In DNA form, the CDR3 reads TGTGCCAGCAGTTACCGACTAGCGGGAGTGACCACAGGCGAGCTGTTTTTT.